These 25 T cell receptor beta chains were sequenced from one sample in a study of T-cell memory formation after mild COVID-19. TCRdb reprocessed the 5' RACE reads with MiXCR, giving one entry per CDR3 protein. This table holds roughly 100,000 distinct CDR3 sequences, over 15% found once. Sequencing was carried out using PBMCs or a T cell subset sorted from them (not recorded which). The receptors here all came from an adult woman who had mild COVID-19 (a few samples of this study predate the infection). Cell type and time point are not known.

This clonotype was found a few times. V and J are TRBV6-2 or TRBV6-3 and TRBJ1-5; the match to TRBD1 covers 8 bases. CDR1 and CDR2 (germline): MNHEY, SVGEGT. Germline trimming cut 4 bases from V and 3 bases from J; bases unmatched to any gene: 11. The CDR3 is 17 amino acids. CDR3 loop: CASSSSPTGEDNQPQHF. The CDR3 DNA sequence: TGTGCCAGCAGTTCCTCTCCGACAGGGGAGGACAATCAGCCCCAGCATTTT.

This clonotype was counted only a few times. The CDR3, as DNA: TGCGCCAGCAGCCATGCCGGGACAGGGGACTACGAGCAGTACTTC. It specifies CASSHAGTGDYEQYF. V usage is TRBV4-3 and J usage is TRBJ2-7; 10 bases align to TRBD1. The germline V gene encodes CDR1 LGHNA and CDR2 YSLEER. The CDR3 extends over 15 amino acids. Losses at the gene ends were 3 bases for V and 3 bases for J; bases not matched to a gene: 5.

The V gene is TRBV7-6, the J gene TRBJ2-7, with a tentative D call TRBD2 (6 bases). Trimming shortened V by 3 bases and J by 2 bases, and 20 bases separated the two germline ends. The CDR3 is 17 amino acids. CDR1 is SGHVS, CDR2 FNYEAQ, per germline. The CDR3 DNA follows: TGTGCCAGCAGCTTCGGGGGTGGCGGGGCGAGTCCCTACGAGCAGTACTTC. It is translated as CASSFGGGGASPYEQYF.

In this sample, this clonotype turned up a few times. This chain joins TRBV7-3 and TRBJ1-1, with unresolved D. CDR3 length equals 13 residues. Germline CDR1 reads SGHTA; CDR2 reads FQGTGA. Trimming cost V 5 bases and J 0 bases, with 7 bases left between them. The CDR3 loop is CASSSRLNTEAFF. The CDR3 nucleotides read TGTGCCAGCAGCAGTCGGCTGAACACTGAAGCTTTCTTT.

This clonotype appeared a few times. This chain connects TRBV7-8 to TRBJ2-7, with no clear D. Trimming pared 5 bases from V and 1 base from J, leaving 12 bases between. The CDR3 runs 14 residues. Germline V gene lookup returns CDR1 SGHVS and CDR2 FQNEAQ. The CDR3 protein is CASSRLTSSYEQYF. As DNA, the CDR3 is TGTGCCAGCAGCCGACTGACGTCGTCCTACGAGCAGTACTTC. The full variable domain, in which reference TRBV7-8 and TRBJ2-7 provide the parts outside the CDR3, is GAGVSQSPRYKVAKRGQDVALRCDPISGHVSLFWYQQALGQGPEFLTYFQNEAQLDKSGLPSDRFFAERPEGSVSTLKIQRTQQEDSAVYLCASSRLTSSYEQYFGPGTRLTVT.

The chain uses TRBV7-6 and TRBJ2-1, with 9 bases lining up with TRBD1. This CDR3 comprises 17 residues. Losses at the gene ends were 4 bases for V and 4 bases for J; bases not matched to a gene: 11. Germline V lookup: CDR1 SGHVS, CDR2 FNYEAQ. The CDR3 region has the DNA TGTGCCAGCAGCTCGCTCCAGACAGGGGGTCCATACAATGAGCAGTTCTTC. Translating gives CASSSLQTGGPYNEQFF.

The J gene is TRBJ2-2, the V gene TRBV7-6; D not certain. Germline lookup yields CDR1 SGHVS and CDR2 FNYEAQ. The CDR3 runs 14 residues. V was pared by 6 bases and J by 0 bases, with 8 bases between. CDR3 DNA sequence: TGTGCCAGCAGGGATAGTTCGAACACCGGGGAGCTGTTTTTT. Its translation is CASRDSSNTGELFF.

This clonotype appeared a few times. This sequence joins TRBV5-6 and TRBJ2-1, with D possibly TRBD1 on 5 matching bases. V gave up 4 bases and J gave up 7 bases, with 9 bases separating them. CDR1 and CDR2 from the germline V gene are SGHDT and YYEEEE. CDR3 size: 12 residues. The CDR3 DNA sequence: TGTGCCAGCAGCGATGCAGGGAATGAGCAGTTCTTC. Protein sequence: CASSDAGNEQFF.

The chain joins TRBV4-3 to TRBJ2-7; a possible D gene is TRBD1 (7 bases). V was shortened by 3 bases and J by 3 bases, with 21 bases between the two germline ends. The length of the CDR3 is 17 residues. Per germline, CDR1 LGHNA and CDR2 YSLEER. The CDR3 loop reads CASSQGQPGGLNYEQYF. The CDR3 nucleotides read TGCGCCAGCAGCCAGGGACAGCCCGGGGGACTTAACTACGAGCAGTACTTC.

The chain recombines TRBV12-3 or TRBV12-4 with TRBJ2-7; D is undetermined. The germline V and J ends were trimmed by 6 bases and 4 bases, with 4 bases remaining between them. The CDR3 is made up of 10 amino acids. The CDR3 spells CASSRYEQYF. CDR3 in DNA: TGTGCCAGCAGCCGGTACGAGCAGTACTTC.

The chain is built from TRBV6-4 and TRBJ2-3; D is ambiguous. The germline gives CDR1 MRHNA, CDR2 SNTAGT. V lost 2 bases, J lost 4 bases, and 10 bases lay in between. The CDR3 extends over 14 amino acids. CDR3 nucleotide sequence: TGTGCCAGCAGTGACGGGGATTCGGCAGATACGCAGTATTTT. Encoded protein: CASSDGDSADTQYF.

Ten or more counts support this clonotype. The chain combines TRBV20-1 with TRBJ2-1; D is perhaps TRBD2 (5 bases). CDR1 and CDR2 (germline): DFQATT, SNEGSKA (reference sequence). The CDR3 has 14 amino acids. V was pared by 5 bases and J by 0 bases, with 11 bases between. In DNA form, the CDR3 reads TGCAGTGCTCCTAGCTCTTCCTCCTACAATGAGCAGTTCTTC. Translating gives CSAPSSSSYNEQFF.

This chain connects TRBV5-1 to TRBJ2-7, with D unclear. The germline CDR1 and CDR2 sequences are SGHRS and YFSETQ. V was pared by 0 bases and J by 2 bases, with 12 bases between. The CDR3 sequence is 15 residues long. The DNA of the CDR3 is TGCGCCAGCAGCTTGGGGTACAGTTACCCCTACGAGCAGTACTTC. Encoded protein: CASSLGYSYPYEQYF.

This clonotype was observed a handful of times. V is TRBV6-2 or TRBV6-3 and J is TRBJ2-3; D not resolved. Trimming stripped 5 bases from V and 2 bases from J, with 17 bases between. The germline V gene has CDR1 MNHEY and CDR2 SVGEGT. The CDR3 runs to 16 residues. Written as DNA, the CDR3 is TGTGCCAGCAGTAGTCTCCCATTTGAGCTCACAGATACGCAGTATTTT. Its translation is CASSSLPFELTDTQYF.

CDR3: CASSPAYLQGLSGPQHF. CDR3 DNA sequence: TGCGCCAGCAGCCCAGCATACTTACAGGGCCTATCAGGGCCCCAGCATTTT. The chain carries TRBV4-3 and TRBJ1-5; D possibly corresponds to TRBD1 (6 bases). This CDR3 is 17 amino acids long. Germline CDR1 LGHNA, CDR2 YSLEER. Trimming took off 4 bases at V and 9 bases at J, with 25 bases between the two ends.

CDR3 residues: CASSVASGTSTDTQYF. The CDR3 DNA reads TGTGCCAGCAGCGTTGCTAGCGGCACTAGCACAGATACGCAGTATTTT. This sequence joins TRBV9 and TRBJ2-3, with 7 bases identical to TRBD2. The CDR3 runs 16 residues. CDR1 and CDR2 (germline): SGDLS, YYNGEE. V was pared by 2 bases and J by 0 bases, with 6 bases of the junction left unmatched.

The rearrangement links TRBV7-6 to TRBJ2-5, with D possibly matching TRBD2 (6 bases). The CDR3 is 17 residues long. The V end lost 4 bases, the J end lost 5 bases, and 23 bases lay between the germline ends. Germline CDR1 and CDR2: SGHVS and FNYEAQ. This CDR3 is CASSSRRAGKEPETQYF. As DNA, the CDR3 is TGTGCCAGCAGCTCCCGAAGGGCGGGAAAAGAGCCCGAGACCCAGTACTTC.

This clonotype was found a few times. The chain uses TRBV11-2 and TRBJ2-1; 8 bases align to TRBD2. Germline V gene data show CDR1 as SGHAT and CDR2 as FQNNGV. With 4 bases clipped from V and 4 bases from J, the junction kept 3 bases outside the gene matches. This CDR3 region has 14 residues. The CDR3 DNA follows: TGTGCCAGCAGCTGGAGCGGGGGTTACAATGAGCAGTTCTTC. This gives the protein CASSWSGGYNEQFF.

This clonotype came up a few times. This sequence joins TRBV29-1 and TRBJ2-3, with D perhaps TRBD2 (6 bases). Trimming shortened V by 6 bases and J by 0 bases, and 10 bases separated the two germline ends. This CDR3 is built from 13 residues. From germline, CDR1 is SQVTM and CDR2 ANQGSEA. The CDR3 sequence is CSVIADSTDTQYF. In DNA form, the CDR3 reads TGCAGCGTCATAGCGGATAGCACAGATACGCAGTATTTT.

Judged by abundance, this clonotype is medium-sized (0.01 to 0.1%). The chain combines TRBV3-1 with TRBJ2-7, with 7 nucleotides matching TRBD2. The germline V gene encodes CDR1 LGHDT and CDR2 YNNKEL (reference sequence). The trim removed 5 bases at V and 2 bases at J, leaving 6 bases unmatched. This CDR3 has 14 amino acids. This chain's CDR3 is CASSSTSAAYEQYF. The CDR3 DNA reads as TGTGCCAGCAGCTCAACTAGCGCGGCCTACGAGCAGTACTTC.

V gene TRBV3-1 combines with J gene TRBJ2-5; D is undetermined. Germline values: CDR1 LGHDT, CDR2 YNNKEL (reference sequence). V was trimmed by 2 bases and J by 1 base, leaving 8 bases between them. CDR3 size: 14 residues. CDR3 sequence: CASSQSTFQETQYF. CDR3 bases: TGTGCCAGCAGCCAATCGACCTTCCAAGAGACCCAGTACTTC.

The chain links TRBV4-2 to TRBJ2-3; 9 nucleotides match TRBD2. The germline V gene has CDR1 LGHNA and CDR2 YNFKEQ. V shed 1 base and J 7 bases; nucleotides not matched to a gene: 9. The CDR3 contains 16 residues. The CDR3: CASSQVISGSLNTQYF. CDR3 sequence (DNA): TGTGCCAGCAGCCAAGTTATTAGCGGGAGTTTAAATACGCAGTATTTT.

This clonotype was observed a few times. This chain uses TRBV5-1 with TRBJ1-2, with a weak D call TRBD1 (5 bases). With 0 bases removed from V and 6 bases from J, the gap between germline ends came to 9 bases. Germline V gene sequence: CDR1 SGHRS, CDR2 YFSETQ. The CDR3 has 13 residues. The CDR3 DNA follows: TGCGCCAGCAGCTTGGCGGGGGTGAATGGCTACACCTTC. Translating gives CASSLAGVNGYTF.

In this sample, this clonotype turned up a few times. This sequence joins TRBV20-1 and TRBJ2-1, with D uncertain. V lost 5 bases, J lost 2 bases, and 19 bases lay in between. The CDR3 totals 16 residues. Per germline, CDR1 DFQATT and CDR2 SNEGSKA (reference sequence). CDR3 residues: CSAGKVGWSTYNEQFF. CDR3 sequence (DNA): TGCAGTGCTGGAAAGGTGGGGTGGTCTACCTACAATGAGCAGTTCTTC.

The CDR3 region has the DNA TGTGCCAGCAGCGTGGGAAGCAATCAGCCCCAGCATTTT. It translates to CASSVGSNQPQHF. The rearrangement joins TRBV7-6 to TRBJ1-5; no definite D call. The germline V and J ends were trimmed by 5 bases and 1 base, with 6 bases remaining between them. The CDR3 extends over 13 amino acids. From germline, CDR1 is SGHVS and CDR2 FNYEAQ.